This T cell receptor (beta chain) emerged from a study of T cells expressing NK-cell markers. Study outcomes and limitations: Whether expanded NKG2C+ T cell clones were HCMV specific stayed uncertain.

About this clonotype: Its matching antigen is unknown.

TCRdb reprocessed the 5' RACE reads, keeping one entry per CDR3 protein, no DNA. The record lists roughly 180,000 distinct CDR3 sequences, of which the ten most abundant hold 20% to 25%. The CDR3 spans 13 residues. Germline CDR1 and CDR2: SNHLY and FYNNEI. The chain carries TRBV2 and TRBJ2-3; there is no DNA to check the TCRdb D call of TRBD1. Sequencing was performed on blood T cells: a sorted CD56 or NKG2C T cell subset, CD4+ or CD8+ T cells, or bulk PBMC T cells (not recorded which). The TCR was taken from a man aged 18-70 years in good health. The CDR3 spells CASKDRGRDTQYF. Full variable domain (rest looked up from reference TRBV2 and TRBJ2-3): EPEVTQTPSHQVTQMGQEVILRCVPISNHLYFYWYRQILGQKVEFLVSFYNNEISEKSEIFDDQFSVERPDGSNFTLKIRSTKLEDSAMYFCASKDRGRDTQYFGPGTRLTVL.